The 13 T cell receptor beta chains below all came from one sample that was sequenced in a study of cytomegalovirus exposure and HLA in healthy donors. PCR was performed using 60 Vbeta and 13 Jbeta primers. Data came from immunoSEQ multiplex PCR; TCRdb stores just in-frame clones and leaves some out. The table lists about 150,000 clones, about 70% of them singletons, with roughly 2.8% in the top ten. Sequencing was carried out using PBMCs. The receptors were gathered from a young man in good health and CMV-seronegative.

The J gene is TRBJ1-2, the V gene TRBV5-6, with D perhaps TRBD1 (6 bases). This CDR3 has 17 amino acids. Germline assignment: CDR1 SGHDT and CDR2 YYEEEE. V dropped 0 bases and J dropped 0 bases, with 15 bases sitting between them. CDR3 nucleotide sequence: TGTGCCAGCAGCTTGGAAGGCCAGGGGCCAGCTAACTATGGCTACACCTTC. Encoded protein: CASSLEGQGPANYGYTF.

Comments on this clone: Distinct nucleotide sequences in the sample also encode this CDR3. This chain links TRBV7-9 with TRBJ1-1; 9 bases are a match to TRBD1. The CDR3 contains 14 residues. V trimming: 4 bases; J trimming: 11 bases; junction bases outside the gene matches: 11. Germline V gives CDR1 SEHNR, CDR2 FQNEAQ (reference sequence). The CDR3 protein is CASSSSRDRVEAFF. CDR3 nucleotide sequence: TGTGCCAGCAGCTCGTCCCGGGACAGGGTCGAGGCTTTCTTT.

This chain joins TRBV5-1 and TRBJ2-5; D is perhaps TRBD1 (6 bases). The CDR3 consists of 12 residues. Trimming removed 1 base at V and 5 bases at J, with 6 bases between. CDR1 and CDR2 from the germline V gene are SGHRS and YFSETQ. CDR3 amino acids: CASSLTGETQYF. The CDR3 DNA sequence: TGCGCCAGCAGCTTGACAGGGGAGACCCAGTACTTC.

The chain uses TRBV4-3 and TRBJ2-1; D possibly corresponds to TRBD2 (5 bases). This CDR3 has 16 residues. The V end lost 0 bases, the J end lost 8 bases, and 17 bases lay between the germline ends. Per germline, CDR1 LGHNA and CDR2 YSLEER. The CDR3 bases are TGCGCCAGCAGCCAAGATCATAGAGGGTTTGGGGATGAGCAGTTCTTC. It is translated as CASSQDHRGFGDEQFF.

A few counts support this clone. The chain joins TRBV18 to TRBJ1-5; D is possibly TRBD1 (5 bases). Germline loops: CDR1 KGHSH, CDR2 LQKENI. The CDR3 sequence is 20 residues long. Trimming stripped 6 bases from V and 0 bases from J, with 27 bases between. The CDR3 DNA reads as TGTGCCAGCTCCCCGGCTGCCGTGAGACAGTTTTCTTATAGCAATCAGCCCCAGCATTTT. This gives the protein CASSPAAVRQFSYSNQPQHF.

In its sample, this clone was seen a few times. The chain is built from TRBV7-9 and TRBJ1-6, with D tentatively TRBD1 (5 bases). V shed 2 bases and J shed 9 bases, with 17 bases lying between them. Looked up from germline, CDR1 is SEHNR and CDR2 is FQNEAQ (reference sequence). The CDR3 extends over 16 amino acids. The CDR3 spells CASSLWKGRGGSPLHF. As DNA, the CDR3 is TGTGCCAGCAGCTTATGGAAGGGGAGGGGCGGTTCACCCCTCCACTTT.

The chain links TRBV6-1 to TRBJ1-5; 10 nucleotides match TRBD1. Germline CDR1 is MNHNS and CDR2 is SASEGT. V shed 11 bases and J 6 bases; nucleotides not matched to a gene: 13. CDR3 length: 15 amino acids. The CDR3 spells CAGSLDRGYFQPQHF. For the CDR3, the DNA is TGTGCCGGATCTTTGGACAGGGGGTATTTTCAGCCCCAGCATTTT.

The chain links TRBV19 to TRBJ1-5, with 7 nucleotides matching TRBD1. This CDR3 contains 15 residues. The ends lost 6 bases at V and 3 bases at J; junction bases unmatched: 8. Looked up from germline, CDR1 is LNHDA and CDR2 is SQIVND (reference sequence). The CDR3 region has the DNA TGTGCCAGTAGGAGGGGGCAGAATGACAATCAGCCCCAGCATTTT. It translates to CASRRGQNDNQPQHF.

The chain combines TRBV9 with TRBJ1-1, with TRBD1 identical over 8 bases. Germline-derived CDR1 and CDR2 are SGDLS and YYNGEE. This CDR3 region has 15 residues. V lost 3 bases and J lost 2; bases outside the gene matches: 6. The CDR3 sequence is CASSGRTGHNTEAFF. For the CDR3, the DNA is TGTGCCAGCAGCGGAAGGACAGGGCATAACACTGAAGCTTTCTTT.

The CDR3 reads CASSFTSGVTDTQYF. In DNA form, the CDR3 reads TGCGCCAGCAGCTTTACTAGCGGGGTCACAGATACGCAGTATTTT. This sequence joins TRBV5-1 and TRBJ2-3; 10 bases line up with TRBD2. The germline gives CDR1 SGHRS, CDR2 YFSETQ. CDR3 length: 15 residues. V shed 2 bases, J shed 2 bases, and the junction held 2 bases outside the gene matches.

The rearrangement joins TRBV4-1 to TRBJ1-1, with unresolved D. In germline, CDR1 is MGHRA, CDR2 YSYEKL. The CDR3 is made up of 16 amino acids. V lost 1 base to trimming and J lost 3 bases, with 15 bases between them. The CDR3 reads CASSQGAVDGDTEAFF. In DNA, the CDR3 is TGCGCCAGCAGCCAAGGAGCCGTTGACGGGGACACTGAAGCTTTCTTT.

The rearrangement links TRBV19 to TRBJ2-3, with D hard to call. CDR3 size: 13 residues. The germline V gene has CDR1 LNHDA and CDR2 SQIVND (reference sequence). The V end was cut by 4 bases, the J end by 6 bases, with 11 bases between. CDR3 sequence: CASSKSLVDTQYF. In DNA, the CDR3 is TGTGCCAGTAGTAAAAGTCTAGTGGATACGCAGTATTTT.

This rearrangement joins TRBV20-1 to TRBJ2-7, with D unresolved. This CDR3 region has 11 residues. V lost 6 bases and J lost 0, with 6 bases in between. Per germline, CDR1 DFQATT and CDR2 SNEGSKA (reference sequence). CDR3 in DNA: TGCAGTGCGTATAGCTCCTACGAGCAGTACGTC. Its protein is CSAYSSYEQYV.